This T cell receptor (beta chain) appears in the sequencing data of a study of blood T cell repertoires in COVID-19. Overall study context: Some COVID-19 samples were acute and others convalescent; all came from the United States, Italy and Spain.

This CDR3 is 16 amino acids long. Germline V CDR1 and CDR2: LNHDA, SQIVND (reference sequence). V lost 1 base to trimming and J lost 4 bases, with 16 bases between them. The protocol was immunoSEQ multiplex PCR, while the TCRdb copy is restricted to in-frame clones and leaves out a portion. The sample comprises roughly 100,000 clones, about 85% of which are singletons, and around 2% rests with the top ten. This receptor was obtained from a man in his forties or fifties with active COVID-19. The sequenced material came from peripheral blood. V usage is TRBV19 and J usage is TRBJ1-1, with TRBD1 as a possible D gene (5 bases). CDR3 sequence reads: CASSIAQGFDPTEAFF. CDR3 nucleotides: TGTGCCAGTAGTATAGCCCAGGGTTTCGATCCCACTGAAGCTTTCTTT.